The clone carrying this TCR beta chain occurred a few times. The antigen is not known. The authors' processing: The authors used CDR3 differences across clinicopathological groups to build a distant-metastasis classifier for papillary thyroid cancer. With MiXCR, TCRdb called clones anew from the PCR reads. These V and J calls originate from TCRdb's pipeline instead of the authors' own analysis. The table has some 83,000 clones, around 13% seen once; the top ten hold 8.5% to 10%. The data are from a study of metastatic and nonmetastatic thyroid tumors. Background on the study: Malignant and benign thyroid patients had repertoires compared in peripheral blood and tumor or nodule tissue.

No treatment had been given to any patient before thyroid surgery. Study-wide results and limits: A significant increase in TCR beta diversity was reportedly seen in malignant thyroid tumors relative to benign nodules, in blood and tumor.

The V gene lost 8 bases and the J gene lost 3 bases, with 10 bases spanning the gap. The CDR3 is made up of 12 amino acids. CDR1 is MNHEY and CDR2 is SMNVEV in the germline V gene (reference sequence). The rearrangement joins TRBV27 to TRBJ2-5; no firm D call. The receptor was isolated from a female donor with papillary thyroid cancer or a benign thyroid nodule (not recorded which). Some clones in this sample may be carry-over from other donors' samples. Specimen: tumor tissue. CDR3 coding DNA: TGTGCCAGCGGGCTAGAGAAAGAGACCCAGTACTTC. The encoded protein is CASGLEKETQYF.